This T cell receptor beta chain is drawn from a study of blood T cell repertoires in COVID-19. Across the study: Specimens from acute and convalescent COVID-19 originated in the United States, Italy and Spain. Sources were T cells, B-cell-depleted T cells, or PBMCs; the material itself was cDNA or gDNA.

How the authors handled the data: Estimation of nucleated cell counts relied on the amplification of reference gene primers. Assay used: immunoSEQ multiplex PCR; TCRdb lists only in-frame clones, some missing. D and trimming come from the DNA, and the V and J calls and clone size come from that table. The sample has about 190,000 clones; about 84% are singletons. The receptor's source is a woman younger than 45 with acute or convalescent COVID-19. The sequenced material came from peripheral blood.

The CDR3 DNA is TGTGCCACCAGCAGCCCCGTAATCGATACGCAGTATTTT. This codes for CATSSPVIDTQYF. The chain uses TRBV15 and TRBJ2-3, with D unclear. V dropped 3 bases and J dropped 6 bases, with 10 bases sitting between them. Germline V lookup: CDR1 LNHNV, CDR2 YYDKDF (reference sequence). The CDR3 is made up of 13 amino acids.